The sequence of this T cell receptor (beta chain) was determined in a study of blood T cells in healthy people across ages. This clonotype was counted between two and nine times. The authors ran a second PCR of roughly 6 to 12 cycles using a sample-barcoded 5' primer and a J-beta primer mix. From the 5' RACE reads, TCRdb called clonotypes with MiXCR, one entry per CDR3 protein. Of fewer than 1,200,000 distinct CDR3 sequences in the sample, less than 25% were seen once. This CDR3 spans 11 amino acids. With 5 bases removed from V and 0 bases from J, the gap between germline ends came to 3 bases. The V gene's germline CDR1 is DFQATT and CDR2 SNEGSKA (reference sequence). The same data also went into a second study, on T cells of mothers and their children.

This sequence originates from a girl aged 2-10 years in good health. The chain uses TRBV20-1 and TRBJ2-3; D remains ambiguous. The sequencing input was blood. Written as DNA, the CDR3 is TGCAGTGCTCCGAGCACAGATACGCAGTATTTT. It codes for CSAPSTDTQYF.